This T cell receptor (beta chain) was sequenced during a study of response to subunit inactivated influenza vaccine. TCRdb re-analysed the RT-PCR reads in MiXCR, keeping a single row per CDR3 protein. The sample consists of 450,000 to 550,000 distinct CDR3 sequences, 25% of them appearing once. A note on this clonotype: The antigen is not known.

Study-wide results and limits: A suggestion made by the authors is that each seasonal influenza vaccination recruits few new T cells.

Looked up from germline, CDR1 is LGHNA and CDR2 is YNFKEQ. CDR3 length: 14 residues. V dropped 0 bases and J dropped 7 bases, with 9 bases sitting between them. This receptor was identified in a man aged 45 to 65 who received an inactivated influenza vaccine. Sequenced material: CD4+ T cells sorted from PBMCs, taken 5 days after vaccination. V and J are TRBV4-2 and TRBJ1-4; D is unclear. The chain's CDR3 is CASSQDGFGEKLFF. DNA of the CDR3: TGTGCCAGCAGCCAAGACGGGTTTGGTGAAAAACTGTTTTTT.